The clone carrying this TCR beta chain occurred a few times. What it binds is not known. The data are from a study of beta chain features in type 1 diabetes. The isolated RNA, all of it, was reverse transcribed, so expressed TCRB transcripts were what got sequenced. Measured with immunoSEQ multiplex PCR; TCRdb has only the in-frame clones, and not every one. The sample includes 130,000 to 150,000 clones, about 13% of them seen just once. V shed 1 base, J shed 5 bases, and the junction held 9 bases outside the gene matches. The CDR3 is 19 residues long. Per germline, CDR1 SGHVS and CDR2 FNYEAQ. Overall study findings and caveats: Whether HLA type influences TCRB rearrangement remained unresolved here. All four CD4+ subsets of Type 1 diabetes patients contained TCRB CDR3s that were moderately but significantly shorter.

The source is a man younger than 35 with type 1 diabetes. Sequenced sample: central memory CD4+ T cells from blood. The J gene is TRBJ2-3, the V gene TRBV7-6, with 16 bases aligning to TRBD2. CDR3 bases: TGTGCCAGCAGCTTAGGGGCCGGGACTAGCGGGGGGGCGAGAGATACGCAGTATTTT. This encodes CASSLGAGTSGGARDTQYF.